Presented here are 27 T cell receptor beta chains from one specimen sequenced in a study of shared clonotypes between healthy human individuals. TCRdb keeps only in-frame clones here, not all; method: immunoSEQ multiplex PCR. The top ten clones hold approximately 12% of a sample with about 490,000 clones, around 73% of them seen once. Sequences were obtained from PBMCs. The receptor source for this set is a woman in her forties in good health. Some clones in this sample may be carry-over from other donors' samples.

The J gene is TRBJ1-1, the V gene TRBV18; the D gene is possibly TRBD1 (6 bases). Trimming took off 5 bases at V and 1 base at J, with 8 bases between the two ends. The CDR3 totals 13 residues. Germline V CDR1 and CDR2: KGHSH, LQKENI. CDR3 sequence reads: CASSWDKNTEAFF. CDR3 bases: TGTGCCAGCTCATGGGACAAGAACACTGAAGCTTTCTTT.

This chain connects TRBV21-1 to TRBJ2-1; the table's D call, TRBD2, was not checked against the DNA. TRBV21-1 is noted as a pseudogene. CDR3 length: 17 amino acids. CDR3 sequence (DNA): TGTGCCAGCAGCACGTCCTCAACGGGACTCCCCTACAATGAGCAGTTCTTC. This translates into CASSTSSTGLPYNEQFF.

CDR3 sequence: CASSEPDVDYGYTF. The CDR3 DNA follows: TGTGCCAGCAGTGAACCCGACGTAGACTATGGCTACACCTTC. This chain links TRBV2 with TRBJ1-2; D uncertain. V was pared by 2 bases and J by 3 bases, with 10 bases between. CDR1 and CDR2 (germline): SNHLY, FYNNEI. The CDR3 spans 14 residues.

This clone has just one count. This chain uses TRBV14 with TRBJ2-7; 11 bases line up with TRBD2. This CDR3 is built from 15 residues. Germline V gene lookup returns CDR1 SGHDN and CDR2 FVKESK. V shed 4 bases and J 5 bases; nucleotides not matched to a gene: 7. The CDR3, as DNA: TGTGCCAGCAGCCCCACTAGCGGGAGAGCGAACGAGCAGTACTTC. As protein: CASSPTSGRANEQYF. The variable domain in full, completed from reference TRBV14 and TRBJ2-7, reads EAGVTQFPSHSVIEKGQTVTLRCDPISGHDNLYWYRRVMGKEIKFLLHFVKESKQDESGMPNNRFLAERTGGTYSTLKVQPAELEDSGVYFCASSPTSGRANEQYFGPGTRLTVT.

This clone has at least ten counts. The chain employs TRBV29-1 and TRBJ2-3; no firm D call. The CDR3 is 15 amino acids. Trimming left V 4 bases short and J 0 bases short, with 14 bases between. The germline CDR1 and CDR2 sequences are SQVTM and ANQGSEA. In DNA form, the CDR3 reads TGCAGCGTTGGACGGCCCGACTCTAGCACAGATACGCAGTATTTT. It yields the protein CSVGRPDSSTDTQYF.

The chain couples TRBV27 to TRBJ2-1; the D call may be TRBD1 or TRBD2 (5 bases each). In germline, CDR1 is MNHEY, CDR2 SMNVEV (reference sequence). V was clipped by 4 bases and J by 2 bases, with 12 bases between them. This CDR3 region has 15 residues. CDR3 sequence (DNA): TGTGCCAGCAGTTCCGGGGACCCCGCCTACAATGAGCAGTTCTTC. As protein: CASSSGDPAYNEQFF.

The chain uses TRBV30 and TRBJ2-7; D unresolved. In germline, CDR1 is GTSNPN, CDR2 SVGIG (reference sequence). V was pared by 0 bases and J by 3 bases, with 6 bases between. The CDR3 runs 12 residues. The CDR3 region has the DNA TGTGCCTGGAGTGTAACGGGCTACGAGCAGTACTTC. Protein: CAWSVTGYEQYF.

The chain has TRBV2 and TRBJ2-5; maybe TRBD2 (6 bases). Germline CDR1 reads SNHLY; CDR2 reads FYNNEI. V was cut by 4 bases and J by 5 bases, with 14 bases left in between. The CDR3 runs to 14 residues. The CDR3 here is CASSVGGAGETQYF. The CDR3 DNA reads TGTGCCAGCAGTGTAGGCGGCGCGGGGGAGACCCAGTACTTC.

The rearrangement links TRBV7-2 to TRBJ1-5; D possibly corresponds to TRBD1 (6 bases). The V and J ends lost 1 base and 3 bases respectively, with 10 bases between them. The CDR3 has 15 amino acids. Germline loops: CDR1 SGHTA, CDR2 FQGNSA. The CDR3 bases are TGTGCCAGCAGCTTAGACAGGGCGCACAATCAGCCCCAGCATTTT. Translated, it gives CASSLDRAHNQPQHF.

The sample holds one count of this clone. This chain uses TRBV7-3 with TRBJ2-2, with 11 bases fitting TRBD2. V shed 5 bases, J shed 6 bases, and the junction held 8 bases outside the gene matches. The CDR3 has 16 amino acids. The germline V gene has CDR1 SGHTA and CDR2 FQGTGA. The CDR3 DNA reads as TGTGCCAGCAGCACAACTAGCGGGAGTGGGTCCGGGGAGCTGTTTTTT. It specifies CASSTTSGSGSGELFF. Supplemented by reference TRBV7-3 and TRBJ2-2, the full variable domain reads GAGVSQTPSNKVTEKGKYVELRCDPISGHTALYWYRQSLGQGPEFLIYFQGTGAADDSGLPNDRFFAVRPEGSVSTLKIQRTERGDSAVYLCASSTTSGSGSGELFFGEGSRLTVL.

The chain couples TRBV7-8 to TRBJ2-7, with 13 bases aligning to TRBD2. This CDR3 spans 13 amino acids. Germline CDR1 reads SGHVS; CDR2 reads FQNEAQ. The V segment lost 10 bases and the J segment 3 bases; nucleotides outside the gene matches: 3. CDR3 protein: CATGLAGVYEQYF. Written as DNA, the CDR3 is TGTGCCACCGGACTAGCGGGAGTCTACGAGCAGTACTTC. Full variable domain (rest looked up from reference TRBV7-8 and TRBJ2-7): GAGVSQSPRYKVAKRGQDVALRCDPISGHVSLFWYQQALGQGPEFLTYFQNEAQLDKSGLPSDRFFAERPEGSVSTLKIQRTQQEDSAVYLCATGLAGVYEQYFGPGTRLTVT.

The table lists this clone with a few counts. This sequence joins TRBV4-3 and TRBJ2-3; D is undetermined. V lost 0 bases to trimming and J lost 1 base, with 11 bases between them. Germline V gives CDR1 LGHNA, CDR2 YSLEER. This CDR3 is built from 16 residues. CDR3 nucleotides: TGCGCCAGCAGCCAAGATTCGGACCCGGGCACAGATACGCAGTATTTT. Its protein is CASSQDSDPGTDTQYF.

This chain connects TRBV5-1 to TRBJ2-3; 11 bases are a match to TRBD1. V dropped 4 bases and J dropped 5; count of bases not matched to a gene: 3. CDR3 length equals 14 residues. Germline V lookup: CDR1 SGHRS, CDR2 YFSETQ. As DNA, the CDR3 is TGCGCCAGCAGCGTGGACAGGGGGCAAGATACGCAGTATTTT. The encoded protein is CASSVDRGQDTQYF.

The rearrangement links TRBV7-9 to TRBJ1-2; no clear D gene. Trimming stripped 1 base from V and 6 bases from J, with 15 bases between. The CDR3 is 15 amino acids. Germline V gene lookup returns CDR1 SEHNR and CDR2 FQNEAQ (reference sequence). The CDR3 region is CASSLVVLTPDGYTF. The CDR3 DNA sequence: TGTGCCAGCAGCTTAGTGGTATTGACCCCTGATGGCTACACCTTC.

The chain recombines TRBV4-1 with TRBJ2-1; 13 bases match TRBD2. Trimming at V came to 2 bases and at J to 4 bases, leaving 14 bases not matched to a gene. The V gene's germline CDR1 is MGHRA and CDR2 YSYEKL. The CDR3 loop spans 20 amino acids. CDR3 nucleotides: TGCGCCAGCAGCCAATTCGGACTAGCGGGAGTATCACGCCGTTACAATGAGCAGTTCTTC. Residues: CASSQFGLAGVSRRYNEQFF.

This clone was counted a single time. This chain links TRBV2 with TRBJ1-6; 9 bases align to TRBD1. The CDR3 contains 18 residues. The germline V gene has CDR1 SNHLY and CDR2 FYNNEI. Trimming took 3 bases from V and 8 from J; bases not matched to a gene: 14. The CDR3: CASSESPPGQGFYSPLHF. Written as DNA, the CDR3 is TGTGCCAGCAGTGAGAGCCCACCGGGACAGGGATTCTATTCACCCCTCCACTTT.

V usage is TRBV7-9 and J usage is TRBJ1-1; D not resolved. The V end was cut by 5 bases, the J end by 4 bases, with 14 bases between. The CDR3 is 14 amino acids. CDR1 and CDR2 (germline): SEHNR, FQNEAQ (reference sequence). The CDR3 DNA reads TGTGCCAGCAGCCCCGAAAATCGTCTCACTGAAGCTTTCTTT. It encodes CASSPENRLTEAFF.

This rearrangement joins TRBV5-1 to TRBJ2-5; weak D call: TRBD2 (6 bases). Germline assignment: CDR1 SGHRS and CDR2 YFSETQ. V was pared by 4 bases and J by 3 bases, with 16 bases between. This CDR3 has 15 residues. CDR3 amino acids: CASSRPTRREETQYF. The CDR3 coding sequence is TGCGCCAGCAGCCGCCCGACTAGAAGAGAAGAGACCCAGTACTTC.

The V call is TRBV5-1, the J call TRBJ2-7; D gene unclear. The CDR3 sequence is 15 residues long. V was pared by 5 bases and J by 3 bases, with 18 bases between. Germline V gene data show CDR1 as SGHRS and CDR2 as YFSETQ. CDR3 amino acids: CASSRTPQTDYEQYF. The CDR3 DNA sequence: TGCGCCAGCAGTCGGACCCCACAAACTGACTACGAGCAGTACTTC.

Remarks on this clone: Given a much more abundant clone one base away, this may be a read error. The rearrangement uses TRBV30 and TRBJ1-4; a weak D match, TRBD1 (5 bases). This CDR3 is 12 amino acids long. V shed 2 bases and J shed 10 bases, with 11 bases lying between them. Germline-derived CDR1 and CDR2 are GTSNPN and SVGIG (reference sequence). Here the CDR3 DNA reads TGTGCCTGGAGTCCCCTGAGGGGAAAACTGTTTTTT. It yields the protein CAWSPLRGKLFF.

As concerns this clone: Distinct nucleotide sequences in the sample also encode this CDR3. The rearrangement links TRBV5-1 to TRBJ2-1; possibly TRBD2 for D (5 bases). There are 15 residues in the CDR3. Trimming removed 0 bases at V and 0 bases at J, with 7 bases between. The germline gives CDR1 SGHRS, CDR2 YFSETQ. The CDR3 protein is CASSLAGSSYNEQFF. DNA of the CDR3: TGCGCCAGCAGCTTGGCGGGAAGCTCCTACAATGAGCAGTTCTTC.

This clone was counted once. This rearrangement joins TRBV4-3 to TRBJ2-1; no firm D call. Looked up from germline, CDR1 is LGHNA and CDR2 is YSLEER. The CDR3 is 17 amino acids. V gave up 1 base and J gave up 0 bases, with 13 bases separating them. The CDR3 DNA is TGCGCCAGCAGCCAAGTCGAAAGGTCCTACTCCTACAATGAGCAGTTCTTC. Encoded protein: CASSQVERSYSYNEQFF.

The CDR3 DNA follows: TGCGCCAGCAGCTCGGGACTAGCGGGAAGGAATGAGCAGTTCTTC. Residues: CASSSGLAGRNEQFF. The V call is TRBV5-1, the J call TRBJ2-1, with 13 bases lining up with TRBD2. V dropped 3 bases and J dropped 7; count of bases not matched to a gene: 4. CDR3 length: 15 residues. Germline V gives CDR1 SGHRS, CDR2 YFSETQ.

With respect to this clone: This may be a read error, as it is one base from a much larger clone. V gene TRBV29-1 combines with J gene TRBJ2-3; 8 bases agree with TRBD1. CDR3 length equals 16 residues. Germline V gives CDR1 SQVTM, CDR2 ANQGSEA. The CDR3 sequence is CSAQGTGRGATHTQYF. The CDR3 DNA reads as TGCAGCGCCCAAGGGACAGGCCGAGGGGCCACACATACGCAGTATTTT.

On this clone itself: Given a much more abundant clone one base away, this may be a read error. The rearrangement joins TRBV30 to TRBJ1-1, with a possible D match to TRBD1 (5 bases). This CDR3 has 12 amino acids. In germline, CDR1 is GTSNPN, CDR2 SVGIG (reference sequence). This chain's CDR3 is CTWSVRGGEAFF. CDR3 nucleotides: TGTACCTGGAGTGTACGGGGAGGGGAGGCTTTCTTT.

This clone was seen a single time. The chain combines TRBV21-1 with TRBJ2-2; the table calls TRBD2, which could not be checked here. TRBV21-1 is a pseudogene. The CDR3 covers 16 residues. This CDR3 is CASSKAVSLVTGELFF. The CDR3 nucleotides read TGTGCCAGCAGCAAGGCGGTCAGTTTGGTCACCGGGGAGCTGTTTTTT.

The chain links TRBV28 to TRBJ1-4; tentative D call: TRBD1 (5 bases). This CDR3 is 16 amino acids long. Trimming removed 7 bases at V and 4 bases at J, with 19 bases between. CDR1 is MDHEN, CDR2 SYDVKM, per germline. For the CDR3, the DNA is TGTGCCAGCACCACCACAGTCGGGGGGTTTAATGAAAAACTGTTTTTT. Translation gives CASTTTVGGFNEKLFF.